This TCR beta chain was sequenced for a study of blood T cell repertoires in COVID-19. Per germline, CDR1 PRHDT and CDR2 FYEKMQ (reference sequence). Trimming removed 0 bases from V and 3 bases from J, with 9 bases in between. The CDR3 has 14 amino acids. Clones were read by immunoSEQ multiplex PCR, and TCRdb kept only the in-frame ones, dropping some. The sample consists of 300,000 or so clones, about 90% of them appearing once. The sequence was collected from a woman aged 40 to 50 who had recovered from COVID-19. Sequencing was performed on peripheral blood. The genes are TRBV13 and TRBJ2-7; D gene unclear. Here the CDR3 DNA reads TGTGCCAGCAGCTTAGGCCGGTCGTTCTACGAGCAGTACTTC. Its translation: CASSLGRSFYEQYF.